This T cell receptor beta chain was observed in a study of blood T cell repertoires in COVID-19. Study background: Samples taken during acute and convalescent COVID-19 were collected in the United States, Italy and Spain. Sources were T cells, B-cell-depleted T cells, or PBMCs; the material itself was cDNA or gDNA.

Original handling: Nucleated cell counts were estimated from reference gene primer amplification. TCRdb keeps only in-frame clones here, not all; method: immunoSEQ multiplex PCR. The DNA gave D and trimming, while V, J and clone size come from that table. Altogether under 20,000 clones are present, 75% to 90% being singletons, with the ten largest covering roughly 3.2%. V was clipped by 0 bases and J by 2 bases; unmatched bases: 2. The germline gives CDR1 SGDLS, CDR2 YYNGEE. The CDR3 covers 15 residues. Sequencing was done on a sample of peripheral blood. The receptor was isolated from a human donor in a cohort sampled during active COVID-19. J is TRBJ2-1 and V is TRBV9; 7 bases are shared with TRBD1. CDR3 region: CASSVGQGAYNEQFF. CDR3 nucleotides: TGTGCCAGCAGCGTAGGGCAGGGGGCCTACAATGAGCAGTTCTTC.